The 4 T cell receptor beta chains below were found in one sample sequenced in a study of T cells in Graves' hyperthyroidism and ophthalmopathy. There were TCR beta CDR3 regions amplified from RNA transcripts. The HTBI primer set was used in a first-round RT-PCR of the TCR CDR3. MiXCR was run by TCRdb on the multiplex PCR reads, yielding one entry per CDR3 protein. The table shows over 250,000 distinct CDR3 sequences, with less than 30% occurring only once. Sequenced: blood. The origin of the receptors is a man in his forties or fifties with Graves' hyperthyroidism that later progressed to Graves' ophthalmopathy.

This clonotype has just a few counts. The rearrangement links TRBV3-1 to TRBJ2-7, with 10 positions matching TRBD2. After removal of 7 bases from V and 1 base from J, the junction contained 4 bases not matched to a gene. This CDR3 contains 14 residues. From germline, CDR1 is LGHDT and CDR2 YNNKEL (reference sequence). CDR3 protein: CASTTSGTSYEQYF. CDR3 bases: TGTGCCAGCACCACTAGCGGGACGTCCTACGAGCAGTACTTC.

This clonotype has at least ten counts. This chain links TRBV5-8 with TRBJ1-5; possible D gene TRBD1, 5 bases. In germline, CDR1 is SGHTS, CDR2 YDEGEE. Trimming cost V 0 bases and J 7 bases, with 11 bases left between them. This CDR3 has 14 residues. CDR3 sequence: CASSLDRGGQPQHF. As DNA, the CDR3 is TGTGCCAGCAGCTTGGATAGGGGCGGACAGCCCCAGCATTTT.

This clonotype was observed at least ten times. The CDR3 DNA sequence: TGTGCCAGTAGCCCAGGGCGGGCGGGAGTAGATACGCAGTATTTT. As protein: CASSPGRAGVDTQYF. The rearrangement links TRBV19 to TRBJ2-3; TRBD2 matches 7 bases. This CDR3 has 15 residues. V was clipped by 6 bases and J by 5 bases; unmatched bases: 11. From germline, CDR1 is LNHDA and CDR2 SQIVND (reference sequence).

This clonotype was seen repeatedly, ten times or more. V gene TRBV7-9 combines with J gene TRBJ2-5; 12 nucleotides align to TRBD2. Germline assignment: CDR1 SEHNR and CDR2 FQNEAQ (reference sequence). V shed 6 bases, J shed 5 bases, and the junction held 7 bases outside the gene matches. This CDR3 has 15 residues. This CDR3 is CASRTTSGSTETQYF. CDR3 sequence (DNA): TGTGCCAGCAGGACGACTAGCGGGAGTACGGAGACCCAGTACTTC.